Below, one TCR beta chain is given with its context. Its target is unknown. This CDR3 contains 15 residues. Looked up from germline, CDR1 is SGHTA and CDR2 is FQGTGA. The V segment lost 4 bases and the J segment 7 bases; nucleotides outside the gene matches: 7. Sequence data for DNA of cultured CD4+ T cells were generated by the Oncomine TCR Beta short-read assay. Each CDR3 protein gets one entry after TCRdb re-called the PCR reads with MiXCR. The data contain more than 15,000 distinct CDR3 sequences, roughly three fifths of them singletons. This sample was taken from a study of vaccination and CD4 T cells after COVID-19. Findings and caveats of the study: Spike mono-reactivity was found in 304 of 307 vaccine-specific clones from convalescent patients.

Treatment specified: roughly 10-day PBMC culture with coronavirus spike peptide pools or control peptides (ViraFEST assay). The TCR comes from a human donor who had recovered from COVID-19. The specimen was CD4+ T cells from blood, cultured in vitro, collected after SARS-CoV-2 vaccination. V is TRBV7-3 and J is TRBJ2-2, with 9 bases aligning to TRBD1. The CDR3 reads CASSWTGAQGGELFF. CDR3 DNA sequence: TGTGCCAGCAGCTGGACAGGGGCTCAAGGCGGGGAGCTGTTTTTT. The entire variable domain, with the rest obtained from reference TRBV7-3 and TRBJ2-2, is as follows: GAGVSQTPSNKVTEKGKYVELRCDPISGHTALYWYRQSLGQGPEFLIYFQGTGAADDSGLPNDRFFAVRPEGSVSTLKIQRTERGDSAVYLCASSWTGAQGGELFFGEGSRLTVL.